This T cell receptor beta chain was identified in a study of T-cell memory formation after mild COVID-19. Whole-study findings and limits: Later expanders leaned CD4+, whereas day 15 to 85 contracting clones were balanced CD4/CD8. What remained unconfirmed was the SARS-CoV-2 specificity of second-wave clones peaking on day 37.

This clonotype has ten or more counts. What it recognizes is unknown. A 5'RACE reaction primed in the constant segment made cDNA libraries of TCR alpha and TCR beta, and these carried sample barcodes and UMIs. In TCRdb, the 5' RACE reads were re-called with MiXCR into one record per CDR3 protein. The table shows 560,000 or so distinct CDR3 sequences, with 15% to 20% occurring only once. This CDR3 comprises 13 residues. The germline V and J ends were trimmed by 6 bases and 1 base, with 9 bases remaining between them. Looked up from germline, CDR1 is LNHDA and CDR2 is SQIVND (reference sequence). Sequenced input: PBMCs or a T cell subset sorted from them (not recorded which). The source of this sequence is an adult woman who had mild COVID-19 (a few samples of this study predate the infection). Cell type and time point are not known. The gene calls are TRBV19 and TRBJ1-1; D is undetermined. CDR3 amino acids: CASSQSGNTEAFF. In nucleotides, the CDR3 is TGTGCCAGTAGCCAATCAGGGAACACTGAAGCTTTCTTT.